Many counts were recorded for the clone carrying this T cell receptor beta chain. Its antigen is still unknown. This record belongs to a study of regulatory T cells in long-lasting Graves disease. The study's findings and limits: A reduction in accuracy may have resulted from the small sample size.

Time point noted: persistent/refractory GD, antithyroid drugs over 5 years with positive TRAb. From PBMCs, RNA was extracted and then used to make the TCR library. As a group, patients came from one endocrinology department in Xi'an, China. The germline V and J ends were trimmed by 2 bases and 5 bases, with 9 bases remaining between them. CDR1 and CDR2 (germline): SGHAT, FQNNGV. The CDR3 contains 14 residues. Building of the TCR beta libraries involved iRepertoire HTBI primers and Arm-PCR of CDR3 regions. One entry per CDR3 protein results from TCRdb running MiXCR on the multiplex PCR reads. Found here are approximately 400,000 distinct CDR3 sequences, roughly 24% of them singletons; the top ten hold under 35%.

The origin of this receptor is a woman between 40 and 50 years old with Graves disease. The V call is TRBV11-2, the J call TRBJ1-4; no clear D gene. The starting material was peripheral blood mononuclear cells (PBMCs), obtained when the disease was refractory, from a patient treated with antithyroid drugs. CDR3 DNA: TGTGCCAGCAGCTTACAGGTTACCAATGAAAAACTGTTTTTT. Residues: CASSLQVTNEKLFF.